Listed here is a single TCR beta chain. Its antigen is currently not known. The data stem from a study of cytomegalovirus exposure and HLA in healthy donors (dated by TCRdb to 2016 to 2017). Context from the whole study: According to an earlier analysis of a few hundred of the donors, about 179 million T cells yielded 120 million or so unique TCR beta sequences and approximately 280 Gb of sequence data. On average, 235,054 unique TCR beta nucleotide sequences were sequenced per donor among roughly 430 genotyped donors of the cohort, with around 19% of those sequences being non-productive. High-throughput TCR immunosequencing, statistical association of individual TCRs with disease status, and machine learning were combined to predict cytomegalovirus infection status. The study aimed to test whether cataloging public T cell receptors could reveal signatures of past pathogen exposure. The later analysis used no new phenotypic data to find candidate immune exposures, relying instead on TCR beta sequences and their occurrence across donors. Class I and class II HLA loci were covered by the typing at four-digit resolution. Of the approximately 400 genotyped donors, 65% to 90% fell in the genetic ancestry cluster associated with self-reported Caucasian donors. An early release covering about 600 HLA-typed donors comprised about 310 gigabases of sequencing data and 85 million or so unique TCR sequences. Genome-wide SNP genotypes for about 65% of the 666 donors were used in a later genetic analysis, which treated that subset as a discovery cohort. In addition to the first cohort of 650 to 800 subjects, a separate validation cohort of 120 different subjects was used. A handful of DR-DQ haplotypes were treated as single units for association and clustering because of strong linkage in the cohort. All discovery cohort repertoires had been generated using a single sequencing platform. Typing coverage differed by locus: A, B, C, DRB1 and DQB1 were typed in roughly 620-640 donors, DQA1 in 500 to 550, DPA1 in some 600, and DPB1 in 472. An earlier analysis of approximately 630 of the donors applied high-throughput TCR beta sequencing to assess whether each TCR beta V gene segment acted as functional or pseudogenic. The T cell repertoires of 550 to 850 subjects were profiled by immunosequencing and related to cytomegalovirus serostatus. A later analysis re-analyzed previously published TCR beta repertoires from hundreds of donors and added high-resolution HLA genotyping to study TCR occurrence patterns. Alongside the repertoire data, information on donor age, sex, ethnicity and CMV serostatus was compiled.

Broad study findings and their caveats: Most TCR sequences were observed very rarely across donors, whereas some public TCRs were present in many individuals. Immune exposure information for the cohort was limited to CMV serostatus. A group of highly shared sequence variants was considered likely to be a technical artifact of the sequencing pipeline. In a later analysis, 16,951 TCR beta sequences were associated with specific HLA alleles at a false discovery rate of 0.05. Because counts were too low, some 17 rarely observed V segments, including chromosome 9 orphons, were left out of the earlier analysis of a few hundred of the donors. In vitro tests confirmed that three of the cytomegalovirus-associated TCR beta chains recognize cytomegalovirus antigens. This cohort had only TCR beta chains sequenced, and the lack of alpha or paired-chain data limited which features could be detected. In a later genetic analysis, fewer N-insertions in productive TCRs were reported among donors in an Asian-associated ancestry cluster than the approximately 670-donor mean. Broadly in line with IMGT annotations, most TCR beta V segments showed up in productive rearrangements about 87% or about 30% of the time in an earlier analysis of a few hundred of the donors. A later analysis reported that several top co-occurrence clusters appeared linked to parvovirus B19, influenza, CMV and Epstein-Barr virus. The study gave a list of 150 to 200 TCR beta chains associated with cytomegalovirus. A further reported finding was that TCR beta sequences accurately predicted the HLA-A and HLA-B alleles for most subjects in the first cohort. Strong co-occurrence of HLA alleles, especially DR and DQ, made assigning TCR associations to individual alleles difficult. According to a later analysis, TCR association rates differed among HLA loci, with DRB1 alleles showing the most associated TCRs and HLA-C alleles showing the fewest. In a later genetic analysis, a missense DCLRE1C variant was associated with V-gene and J-gene trimming of TCR beta chains, and the association was replicated in an independent cohort. Roughly uniform sequencing depth across donors was assumed in presence/absence analyses, although this assumption may not hold. Linkage disequilibrium might explain the correlated functional status among segregating V segments, but an unknown experimental factor could not be ruled out. Because some donors lacked HLA typing at each locus, the association tests relied only on the typed subset. It was suggested by the authors that the approach could potentially be generalized to other disease states and immunological phenotypes. A later analysis found that most CMV-associated TCR beta chains appeared HLA-restricted, with HLA associations seemingly driven largely by CMV exposure. In a later analysis, HLA-associated TCR beta chains showed more clonal expansion and lower generation probabilities than non-associated chains that were equally common. Some IMGT-functional V segments, including TRBV6-2 and TRBV6-3, could not be distinguished by the 87-base-pair reads and were therefore excluded. Cytomegalovirus status was reported to be diagnosed by the classifier with high specificity and sensitivity in both the original and validation cohorts.

Libraries were built with the immunoSEQ multiplex PCR assay. The multiplex PCR relied on a mix of 60 forward primers for TCR Vbeta segments and 13 reverse primers for TCR Jbeta segments. Amplification of the CDR3 region of rearranged TCR beta genes was performed with a multiplex PCR assay on genomic DNA. Amplified TCR beta libraries were sequenced as 87-base-pair reads on the Illumina HiSeq System. The study's own analysis went as follows. Across the 500 to 700 repertoires, a later analysis counted roughly 84 million unique TCR beta chains, around 11 million of which were shared by at least two donors. Raw reads were error-corrected and collapsed into unique sequences by a nearest-neighbor algorithm in which closely related sequences were merged to remove PCR and sequencing errors. To assign V, D and J gene segments, CDR3 sequences were aligned to IMGT reference sequences. For a sequence to be retained, a match of at least six nucleotides was required to both a V gene segment and a J gene segment. A rearrangement was called productive if the CDR3 had no stop codons and remained in frame with V and J, and every other rearrangement was called non-productive. Following IMGT convention, CDR3 was defined as the stretch from the second conserved V-encoded cysteine to the conserved J-encoded phenylalanine. The earlier analysis of about 610 of the donors excluded any sequence lacking an unambiguous match to a single V gene segment. An earlier analysis of 587 of the donors called V segments functional above 56.7% productive rearrangements and segregating when the between-donor standard deviation exceeded 5%. A statistical classification framework was built for diagnosing cytomegalovirus status from the catalog of TCR beta chain sequences. V and J gene assignment, in a later analysis, came from comparing TCR nucleotide sequences with IMGT/GENE-DB human TR gene sequences. In a later analysis, CDR3 sequences and most-parsimonious VDJ recombination scenarios were assigned using the TCRdist pipeline. In a later analysis, each TCR beta chain was defined by its CDR3 amino acid sequence together with its V-gene family, and reads lacking a unique V-gene family were excluded. To address suspected cross-contamination and a sequencing artifact, a later analysis removed 592 highly shared, low-generation-probability nucleotide sequences. In a later analysis, a clonal expansion index was calculated for each public chain from normalized within-repertoire ranks of inferred template counts. In a later analysis, generation probabilities were computed using a VDJ recombination model fitted to out-of-frame rearrangements, and the results were checked against IGoR. In a later analysis, TCR-TCR, TCR-HLA and TCR-CMV co-occurrence was scored with hypergeometric tests, and a repertoire-size bias correction was applied to TCR pairs. In a later analysis, false discovery rates were estimated by permuting HLA or CMV assignments 20 times. A later analysis grouped co-occurring TCRs with DBSCAN, adding TCRdist sequence similarity when clustering within HLA-allele-positive subsets. Co-occurrence clustering excluded repertoires with fewer than 30,000 or more than 120,000 public chains, plus five with anomalous nucleotide sharing. TCRdb obtained this table from immuneACCESS and retained in-frame rearrangements with V and J assigned. These tables miss some clones; where compared with another copy, unresolved V genes account for less than half of the shortfall, and the remainder is unexplained. V, J and clone size are taken as reported in that table, and D and trimming were inferred from the DNA itself. The table for this sample lists about 170,000 clones. Of the sample, 1.3% is held by the ten largest clones.

The cohort comprised 710 or so healthy bone marrow donors. At the time of sampling, all cohort members were nominally healthy, though unrecorded immune exposures were likely present. The donor tested CMV seronegative and was one of the 352 seronegative cohort members. A peripheral blood sample was provided by each donor, and peripheral blood mononuclear cells were used for TCR beta sequencing. The Qiagen DNeasy Blood Extraction Kit was used to extract genomic DNA from the blood cell samples. For CDR1 and CDR2, the germline V gene lists SGDLS and YYNGEE. There are 17 amino acids in the CDR3, from cysteine to phenylalanine inclusive. CDR3 DNA is the only sequence kept; it has 51 bases, read in frame from the first base. V and J are trimmed by 0 bases and 3 bases, and the gene matches miss 5 bases of the junction.

The V and J genes are TRBV9 and TRBJ2-7, and TRBD2 aligns with 14 junction nucleotides. The receptor was derived from a woman aged 55-75 years in good health and CMV-seronegative. Sequencing was performed on PBMCs. The DNA reads as follows: TGTGCCAGCAGCGTAGGACTAGCGGGGGGGGGAGACTACGAGCAGTACTTC. This is translated as CASSVGLAGGGDYEQYF.